The subject of this entry is one T cell receptor beta chain. This sample is part of a study of circulating and synovial CD4+ cells in juvenile arthritis. Libraries were prepared by immunoSEQ multiplex PCR; TCRdb keeps only in-frame clonotypes and omits some of them. Altogether roughly 2,000 clones are present, about 91% being singletons, with the ten largest covering 1.5% to 2%. This sequence was found in a human donor with juvenile idiopathic arthritis. Material for sequencing was HLA-DR+ CD4+ T cells from blood. Subset of the sample: circulating pathogenic-like lymphocytes, sorted as HLA-DR+CD14-CD3+CD4+CD25low/- blood T cells.

The DNA of the CDR3 is TGTGCCAGCAGTTCGGGGGGCTTGAAAACCTACAATGAGCAGTTCTTC. It codes for CASSSGGLKTYNEQFF. The rearrangement joins TRBV28 to TRBJ2-1; a possible D gene is TRBD2 (7 bases). Germline V gene sequence: CDR1 MDHEN, CDR2 SYDVKM. V shed 4 bases and J shed 2 bases, with 15 bases lying between them. The CDR3 extends over 16 amino acids. Based on the CDR3 plus reference TRBV28 and TRBJ2-1, the full variable domain is DVKVTQSSRYLVKRTGEKVFLECVQDMDHENMFWYRQDPGLGLRLIYFSYDVKMKEKGDIPEGYSVSREKKERFSLILESASTNQTSMYLCASSSGGLKTYNEQFFGPGTRLTVL.